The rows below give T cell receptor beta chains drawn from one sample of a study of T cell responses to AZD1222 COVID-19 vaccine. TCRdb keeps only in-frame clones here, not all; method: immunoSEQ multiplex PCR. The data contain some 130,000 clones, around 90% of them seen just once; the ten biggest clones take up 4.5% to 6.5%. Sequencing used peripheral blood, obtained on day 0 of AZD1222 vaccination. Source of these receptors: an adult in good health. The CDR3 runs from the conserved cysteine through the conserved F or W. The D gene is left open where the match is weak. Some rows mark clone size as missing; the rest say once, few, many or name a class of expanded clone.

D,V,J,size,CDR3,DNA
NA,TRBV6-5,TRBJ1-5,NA,CASREDGDNQPQHF,TGTGCCAGCAGGGAGGACGGTGACAATCAGCCCCAGCATTTT
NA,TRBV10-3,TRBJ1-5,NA,CAISEAGAGQPQHF,TGTGCCATCAGTGAGGCAGGGGCAGGGCAGCCCCAGCATTTT
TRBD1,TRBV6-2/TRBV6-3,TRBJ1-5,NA,CASSLTGKVIQPQHF,TGTGCCAGCAGCCTGACAGGGAAGGTTATTCAGCCCCAGCATTTT
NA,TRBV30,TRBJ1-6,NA,CAWSRGAVNSPLHF,TGTGCCTGGAGTAGGGGGGCGGTGAATTCACCCCTCCACTTT
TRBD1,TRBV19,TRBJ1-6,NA,CASTLTGRGSPLHF,TGTGCCAGTACGTTGACAGGGCGGGGTTCACCCCTCCACTTT
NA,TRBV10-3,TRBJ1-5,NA,CAIRDRGNQPQHF,TGTGCCATCAGGGACAGAGGCAATCAGCCCCAGCATTTT
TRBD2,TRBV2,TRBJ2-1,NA,CASSEALSGGGLNEQFF,TGTGCCAGCAGTGAAGCTTTAAGCGGGGGAGGGCTCAATGAGCAGTTCTTC
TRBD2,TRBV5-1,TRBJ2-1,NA,CASSLGLTSGRASYNEQFF,TGCGCCAGCAGCTTGGGGTTGACTAGCGGGAGGGCATCCTACAATGAGCAGTTCTTC
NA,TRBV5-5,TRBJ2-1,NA,CASSLGDFPEQFF,TGTGCCAGCAGCTTGGGGGACTTCCCGGAGCAGTTCTTC
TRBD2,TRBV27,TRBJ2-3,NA,CASTGWGRAADTQYF,TGTGCCAGCACCGGTTGGGGGAGGGCCGCAGATACGCAGTATTTT
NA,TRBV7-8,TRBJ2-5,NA,CASSLAAGAVYETQYF,TGTGCCAGCAGCTTAGCTGCGGGGGCAGTTTACGAGACCCAGTACTTC
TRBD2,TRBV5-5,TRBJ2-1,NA,CASSLDPAGVGYEQFF,TGTGCCAGCAGCTTGGATCCAGCGGGAGTAGGCTATGAGCAGTTCTTC
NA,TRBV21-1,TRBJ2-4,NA,CASSPGTSGALGNIQYF,TGTGCCAGCAGCCCCGGGACTAGCGGAGCTCTGGGGAACATTCAGTACTTC
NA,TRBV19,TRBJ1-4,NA,CASSYSRTSVEKLFF,TGTGCCAGTAGTTATTCTCGCACTTCAGTTGAAAAACTGTTTTTT
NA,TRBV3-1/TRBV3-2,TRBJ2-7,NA,CASSPQGSPYYEQYF,TGTGCCAGCAGCCCCCAAGGGAGCCCCTATTACGAGCAGTACTTC
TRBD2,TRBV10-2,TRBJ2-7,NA,CASSQLAGAYEQYF,TGCGCCAGCAGTCAACTAGCGGGAGCCTACGAGCAGTACTTC
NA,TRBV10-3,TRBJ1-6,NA,CATCYSSPLHF,TGTGCCACTTGCTACAGTTCACCCCTCCACTTT
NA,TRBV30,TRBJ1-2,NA,CASIGAHGYTF,TGTGCCTCCATCGGGGCGCATGGCTACACCTTC
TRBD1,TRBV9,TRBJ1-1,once,CASSVTGGPTNTEAFF,TGTGCCAGCAGCGTAACAGGGGGCCCAACGAACACTGAAGCTTTCTTT
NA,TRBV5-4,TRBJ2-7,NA,CASSSPWGGSYEQYF,TGTGCCAGCAGCTCGCCATGGGGTGGCTCCTACGAGCAGTACTTC
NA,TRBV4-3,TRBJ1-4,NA,CASSQEVGGNEKLFF,TGCGCCAGCAGCCAAGAGGTTGGAGGGAATGAAAAACTGTTTTTT
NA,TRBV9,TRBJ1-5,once,CASSVGDSNQPQHF,TGTGCCAGCAGCGTAGGAGACAGCAATCAGCCCCAGCATTTT
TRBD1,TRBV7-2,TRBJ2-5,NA,CASSLVGSTGLMKTQYF,TGTGCCAGCAGCTTAGTGGGGTCGACAGGGTTAATGAAGACCCAGTACTTC
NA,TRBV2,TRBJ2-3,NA,CASKVGPSRTDTQYF,TGTGCCAGCAAGGTCGGACCCTCTCGCACAGATACGCAGTATTTT
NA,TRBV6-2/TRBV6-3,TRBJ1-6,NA,CASSYSPGYSPLHF,TGTGCCAGCAGCTACTCCCCAGGGTATTCACCCCTCCACTTT
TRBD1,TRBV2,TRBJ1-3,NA,CAIHRGNTIYF,TGTGCCATCCACAGGGGTAACACCATATATTTT
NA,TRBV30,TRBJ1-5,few,CAWAPAGAGQPQHF,TGTGCCTGGGCCCCCGCGGGGGCAGGGCAGCCCCAGCATTTT
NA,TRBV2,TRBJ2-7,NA,CASSELQFYEQYF,TGTGCCAGCAGTGAATTGCAGTTCTACGAGCAGTACTTC
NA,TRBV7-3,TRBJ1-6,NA,CASSLSGGRSPLHF,TGTGCCAGCAGCTTATCGGGGGGCCGCTCACCCCTCCACTTT
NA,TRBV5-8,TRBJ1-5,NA,CASSLGLGGAGSNQPQHF,TGTGCCAGCAGCTTGGGGTTGGGTGGGGCAGGTAGCAATCAGCCCCAGCATTTT
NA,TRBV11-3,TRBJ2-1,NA,CASSFGHPINNEQFF,TGTGCCAGCAGCTTCGGGCACCCTATAAACAATGAGCAGTTCTTC
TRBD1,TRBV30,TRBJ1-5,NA,CAWSTGANQPQHF,TGTGCCTGGAGTACAGGGGCCAATCAGCCCCAGCATTTT
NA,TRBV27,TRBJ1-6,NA,CASSLTGLSYNSPLHF,TGTGCCAGCAGTTTGACGGGTCTTTCCTATAATTCACCCCTCCACTTT
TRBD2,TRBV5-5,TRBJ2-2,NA,CASRTVAGGYPGELFF,TGTGCCAGCAGAACTGTAGCGGGAGGCTACCCCGGGGAGCTGTTTTTT
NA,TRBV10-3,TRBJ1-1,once,CAISEEGTVREAFF,TGTGCCATCAGTGAAGAGGGCACGGTGAGGGAAGCTTTCTTT
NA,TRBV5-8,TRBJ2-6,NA,CASSVRPLGANVLTF,TGTGCCAGCAGCGTACGGCCTCTGGGGGCCAACGTCCTGACTTTC
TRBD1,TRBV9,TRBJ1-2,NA,CASSVEFRWGQGGGYTF,TGTGCCAGCAGCGTAGAGTTCAGGTGGGGACAGGGTGGAGGCTACACCTTC
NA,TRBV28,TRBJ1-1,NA,CASRNRLGAGEAFF,TGTGCCAGCAGGAACAGATTGGGGGCAGGGGAGGCTTTCTTT
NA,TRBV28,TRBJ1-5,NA,CASSLISEPQHF,TGTGCCAGCAGTTTGATTTCCGAGCCCCAGCATTTT
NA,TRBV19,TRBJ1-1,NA,CASRRGVGGTEAFF,TGTGCCAGTAGGAGGGGGGTGGGAGGCACTGAAGCTTTCTTT
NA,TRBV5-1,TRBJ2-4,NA,CASSTEVQLAKNIQYF,TGCGCCAGCAGCACCGAAGTGCAACTAGCCAAAAACATTCAGTACTTC
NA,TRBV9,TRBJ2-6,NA,CASSPHVDSSGANVLTF,TGTGCCAGCAGCCCCCACGTTGACAGCTCTGGGGCCAACGTCCTGACTTTC
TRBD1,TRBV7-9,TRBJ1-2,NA,CASSSSGTANYGYTF,TGTGCCAGCAGCTCAAGCGGGACAGCTAACTATGGCTACACCTTC
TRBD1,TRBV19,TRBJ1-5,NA,CASSPRGQNQPQHF,TGTGCCAGTAGCCCCAGGGGGCAGAATCAGCCCCAGCATTTT
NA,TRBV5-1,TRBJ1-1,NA,CASSSQGGRTEAFF,TGCGCCAGCAGCTCCCAGGGCGGGAGGACTGAAGCTTTCTTT
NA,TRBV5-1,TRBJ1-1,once,CASSLGQATPEAFF,TGCGCCAGCAGCTTGGGACAGGCCACTCCTGAAGCTTTCTTT
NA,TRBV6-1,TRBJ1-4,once,CASSEEGFNEKLFF,TGTGCCAGCAGTGAAGAGGGCTTTAATGAAAAACTGTTTTTT
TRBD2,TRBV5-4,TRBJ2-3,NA,CASSLGGSGRNTDTQYF,TGTGCCAGCAGCTTGGGTGGTAGCGGGAGGAACACAGATACGCAGTATTTT
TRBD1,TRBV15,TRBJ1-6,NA,CATSGGTGNNSPLHF,TGTGCCACCAGCGGCGGGACAGGGAATAATTCACCCCTCCACTTT
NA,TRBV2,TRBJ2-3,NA,CASSNAVEDTQYF,TGTGCCAGCTCAAACGCGGTGGAAGATACGCAGTATTTT
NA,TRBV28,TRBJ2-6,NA,CASSRMGGTGANVLTF,TGTGCCAGCAGCCGGATGGGGGGAACTGGGGCCAACGTCCTGACTTTC
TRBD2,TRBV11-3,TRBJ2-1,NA,CASSPGGGTSVGEQFF,TGTGCCAGCAGCCCTGGGGGGGGGACTAGCGTCGGTGAGCAGTTCTTC
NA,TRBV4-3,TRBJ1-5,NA,CASSRDRAGQPQHF,TGCGCCAGCAGTCGGGACCGGGCAGGTCAGCCCCAGCATTTT